Below, one T cell receptor (beta chain) is given with its context. Antigen specificity is unknown. A much bigger clone sits one base away, suggesting this may be a read error. This sample is part of a study of regulatory T cells in long-lasting Graves disease. The authors built TCR beta libraries using iRepertoire HTBI primers and Arm-PCR of CDR3 regions. TCRdb analysed the multiplex PCR reads with MiXCR anew, one entry per CDR3 protein. Found here are under 450,000 distinct CDR3 sequences, roughly 25% of them singletons; the top ten hold about 29%. Time point described: persistent/refractory GD, antithyroid drugs over 5 years with positive TRAb. RNA isolated from PBMCs was used to make the TCR library. Study-wide results and caveats: Shared public clonotypes totalled 2,741 in persistent patients, compared with roughly 970 in new patients. Only peripheral blood was studied, not thyroid tissue.

The CDR3 is 13 residues long. Germline CDR1 reads WNHNN; CDR2 reads SYGVQD (reference sequence). This TCR was sampled from a woman between 35 and 50 years old with Graves disease. The chain employs TRBV10-1 and TRBJ2-2, with a tentative D call TRBD2 (5 bases). This sample comprised peripheral blood mononuclear cells (PBMCs), obtained when the disease was refractory, from a patient treated with antithyroid drugs. In nucleotides, the CDR3 is TGCGCCAGCAGTGAGCTCTCCACCGGGGAGCCGTTTTTT. The encoded protein is CASSELSTGEPFF.